This TCR beta chain appears in the sequencing data of a study of T-cell memory formation after mild COVID-19. Background on the study: The TCR clusters were mostly specific to one donor.

About this clonotype itself: Its target is not known.

Trimming left V 1 base short and J 3 bases short, with 13 bases between. The germline V gene encodes CDR1 SGHRS and CDR2 YFSETQ. The CDR3 spans 15 residues. Notes on the study in general: The authors did not confirm SARS-CoV-2 specificity of second-wave clones peaking day 37.

TCRdb independently ran MiXCR on the 5' RACE reads; one entry per CDR3 protein. The sample shows 130,000 to 150,000 distinct CDR3 sequences, roughly 19% of them seen only once. Specimen: PBMCs or a T cell subset sorted from them (not recorded which). This TCR was sampled from an adult woman who had mild COVID-19 (a few samples of this study predate the infection). Cell type and time point are not known. V gene TRBV5-1 combines with J gene TRBJ1-2; no firm D call. In nucleotides, the CDR3 is TGCGCCAGCAGCTTGTCCGGCTCCCAGGACTATGGCTACACCTTC. Translation: CASSLSGSQDYGYTF.